This T cell receptor beta chain is drawn from a study of T cell repertoires in cytomegalovirus infection. Study as a whole: Through public TCR beta signatures, both CMV infection and matching HLA type were indicated.

This clonotype was seen more than once but under ten times. Via MiXCR, TCRdb re-called the reads, giving one row per CDR3 protein. The data show about 400,000 distinct CDR3 sequences, around 18% seen once. V lost 0 bases to trimming and J lost 8 bases, with 9 bases between them. In germline, CDR1 is SGHNT, CDR2 YYREEE (reference sequence). The CDR3 runs to 14 residues. This receptor was identified in a human donor in good health (CMV status not recorded). Some clones in this sample may be carry-over from other donors' samples. The chain couples TRBV5-4 to TRBJ1-6; maybe TRBD1 (5 bases). Sequences were obtained from PBMCs. The CDR3 protein is CASSLDTGDSPLHF. CDR3 in DNA: TGTGCCAGCAGCTTGGATACAGGAGATTCACCCCTCCACTTT. Full variable domain (outside the CDR3, taken from reference TRBV5-4 and TRBJ1-6): ETGVTQSPTHLIKTRGQQVTLRCSSQSGHNTVSWYQQALGQGPQFIFQYYREEENGRGNFPPRFSGLQFPNYSSELNVNALELDDSALYLCASSLDTGDSPLHFGNGTRLTVT.